Listed here is a single TCR beta chain. The CDR3 totals 15 residues. With V trimmed by 10 bases and J by 0 bases, 10 bases remained unmatched. Germline loops: CDR1 KGHSH, CDR2 LQKENI. This sample is part of a study of T cell changes during pregnancy in multiple sclerosis. TCRdb keeps only in-frame clones here, not all; method: immunoSEQ multiplex PCR. The sample has about 57,000 clones, roughly nine tenths seen once; the top ten hold around 0.38%. The rearrangement uses TRBV18 and TRBJ2-3; TRBD2 matches at 7 bases. The starting material was CD4+ T cells from peripheral blood mononuclear cells, obtained in the third trimester of pregnancy. The origin of this receptor is a female donor with multiple sclerosis, enrolled in a pregnancy study. The CDR3 nucleotides are TGTGCCACCCAACCGGGGGGAGCTAGCACAGATACGCAGTATTTT. Residues: CATQPGGASTDTQYF.